This T cell receptor beta chain was obtained from a study of response to subunit inactivated influenza vaccine. Only a few counts were recorded for this clonotype. Its target is unknown. TCRdb re-called the RT-PCR reads with MiXCR, one entry per CDR3 protein. The repertoire has roughly 700,000 distinct CDR3 sequences, about 15% of them found once; the top ten carry 6.5% to 8.5%. V was shortened by 7 bases and J by 4 bases, with 16 bases between the two germline ends. This CDR3 spans 14 amino acids. Broader study findings: Authors suggested that a seasonal influenza vaccination recruits few new T cells each time.

This chain connects TRBV12-3 or TRBV12-4 to TRBJ1-1, with D unclear. The receptor's source is a man aged 50-59 years who received an inactivated influenza vaccine. The material sequenced was PBMCs from blood, taken 14 to 15 days before vaccination. DNA of the CDR3: TGTGCCAGCACCACCCCCGCGGGAGGCACTGAAGCTTTCTTT. Its protein product is CASTTPAGGTEAFF.